The sequence of this T cell receptor (beta chain) was determined in a study of monozygotic twins with inflammatory bowel disease. Overall study findings and caveats: Healthy co-twins, by inverse Simpson, had higher TCRbeta diversity than their siblings with IBD. Healthy twins showed more clonotype sharing with others than IBD patients, especially patients with disease activity.

Eight reactions per sample, run separately, yielded cDNA. Following a re-call of the 5' RACE reads, TCRdb has one entry per CDR3 protein and lacks DNA. This listing includes 300,000 to 350,000 distinct CDR3 sequences. In the case of this clonotype: The antigen is unknown.

CDR3 length: 13 amino acids. The germline V gene has CDR1 SGHRS and CDR2 YFSETQ. This TCR was recovered from a human donor with ulcerative colitis or Crohn's disease, or a healthy co-twin of an affected twin (not recorded which). The J gene is TRBJ1-1, the V gene TRBV5-1; TCRdb proposes TRBD1, but this gene call is untestable without DNA. The specimen sequenced was blood. The CDR3 reads CASSLVQGGEAFF.